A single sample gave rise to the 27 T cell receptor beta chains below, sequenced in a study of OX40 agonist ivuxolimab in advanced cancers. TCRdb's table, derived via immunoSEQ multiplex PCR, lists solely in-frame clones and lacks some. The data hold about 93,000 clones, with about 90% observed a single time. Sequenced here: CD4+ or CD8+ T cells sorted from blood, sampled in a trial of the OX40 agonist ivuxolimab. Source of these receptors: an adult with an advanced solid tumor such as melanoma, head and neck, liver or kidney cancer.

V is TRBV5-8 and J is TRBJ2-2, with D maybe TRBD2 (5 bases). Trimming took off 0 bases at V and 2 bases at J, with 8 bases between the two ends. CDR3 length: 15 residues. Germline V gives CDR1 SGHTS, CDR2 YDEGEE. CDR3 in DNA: TGTGCCAGCAGCTTGGGGACTCTCAACACCGGGGAGCTGTTTTTT. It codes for CASSLGTLNTGELFF.

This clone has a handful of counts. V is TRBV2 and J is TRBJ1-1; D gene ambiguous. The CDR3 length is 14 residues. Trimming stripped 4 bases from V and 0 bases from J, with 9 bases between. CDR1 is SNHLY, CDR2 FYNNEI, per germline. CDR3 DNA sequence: TGTGCCAGCAGTGCGAGAAGGATGAACACTGAAGCTTTCTTT. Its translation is CASSARRMNTEAFF.

The CDR3: CGGHTDGVSSSPLHF. CDR3 bases: TGTGGCGGCCATACGGACGGGGTCTCTTCTTCACCCCTCCACTTT. The chain has TRBV2 and TRBJ1-6; no firm D call. The CDR3 length is 15 residues. CDR1 is SNHLY, CDR2 FYNNEI, per germline.

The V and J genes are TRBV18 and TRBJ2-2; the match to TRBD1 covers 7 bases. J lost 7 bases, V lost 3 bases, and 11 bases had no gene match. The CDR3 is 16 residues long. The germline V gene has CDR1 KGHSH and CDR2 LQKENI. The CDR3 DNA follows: TGTGCCAGCTCACCGCTTGTAGGGGGCGACGACGGGGAGCTGTTTTTT. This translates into CASSPLVGGDDGELFF.

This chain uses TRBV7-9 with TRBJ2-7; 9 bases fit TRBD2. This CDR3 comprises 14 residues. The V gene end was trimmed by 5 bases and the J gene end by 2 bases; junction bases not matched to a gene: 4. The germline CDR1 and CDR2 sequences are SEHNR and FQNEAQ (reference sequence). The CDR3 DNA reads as TGTGCCAGCAGCCCTAGCGGGATGGCCTACGAGCAGTACTTC. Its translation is CASSPSGMAYEQYF.

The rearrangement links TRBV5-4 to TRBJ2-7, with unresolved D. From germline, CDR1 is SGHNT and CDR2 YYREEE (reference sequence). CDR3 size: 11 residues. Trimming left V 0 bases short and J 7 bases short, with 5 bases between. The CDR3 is CASSLGREQYF. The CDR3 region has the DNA TGTGCCAGCAGCTTGGGGCGGGAGCAGTACTTC. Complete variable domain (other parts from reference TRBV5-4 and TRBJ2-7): ETGVTQSPTHLIKTRGQQVTLRCSSQSGHNTVSWYQQALGQGPQFIFQYYREEENGRGNFPPRFSGLQFPNYSSELNVNALELDDSALYLCASSLGREQYFGPGTRLTVT.

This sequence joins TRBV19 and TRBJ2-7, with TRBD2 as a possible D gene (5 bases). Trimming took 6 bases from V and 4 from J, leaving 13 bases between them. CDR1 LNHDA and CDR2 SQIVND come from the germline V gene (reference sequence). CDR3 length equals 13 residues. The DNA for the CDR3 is TGTGCCAGTAGCAGAGCGGATAAATACGAGCAGTACTTC. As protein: CASSRADKYEQYF.

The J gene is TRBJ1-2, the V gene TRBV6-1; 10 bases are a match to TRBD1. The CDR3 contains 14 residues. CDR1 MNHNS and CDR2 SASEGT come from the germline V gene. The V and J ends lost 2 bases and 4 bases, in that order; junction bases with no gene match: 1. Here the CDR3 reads CASSEWTGGYGYTF. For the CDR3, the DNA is TGTGCCAGCAGTGAATGGACAGGGGGCTATGGCTACACCTTC.

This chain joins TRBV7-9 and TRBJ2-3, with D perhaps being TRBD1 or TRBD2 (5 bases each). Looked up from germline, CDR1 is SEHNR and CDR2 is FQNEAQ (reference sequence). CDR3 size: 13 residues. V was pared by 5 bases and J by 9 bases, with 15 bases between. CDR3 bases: TGTGCCAGCAGCCCACGGGATGGGGCCACGCAGTATTTT. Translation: CASSPRDGATQYF.

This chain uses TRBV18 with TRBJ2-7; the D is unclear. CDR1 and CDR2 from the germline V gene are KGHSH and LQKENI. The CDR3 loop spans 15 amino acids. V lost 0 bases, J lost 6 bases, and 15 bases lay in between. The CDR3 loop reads CASSPPDSWMGEQYF. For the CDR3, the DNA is TGTGCCAGCTCACCACCCGATAGCTGGATGGGCGAGCAGTACTTC.

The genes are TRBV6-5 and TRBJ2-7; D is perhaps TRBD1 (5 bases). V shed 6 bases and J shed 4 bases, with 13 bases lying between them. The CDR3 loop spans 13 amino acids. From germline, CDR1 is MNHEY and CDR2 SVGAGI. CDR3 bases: TGTGCCAGCAGAAAAGGACATCCGTACGAGCAGTACTTC. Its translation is CASRKGHPYEQYF.

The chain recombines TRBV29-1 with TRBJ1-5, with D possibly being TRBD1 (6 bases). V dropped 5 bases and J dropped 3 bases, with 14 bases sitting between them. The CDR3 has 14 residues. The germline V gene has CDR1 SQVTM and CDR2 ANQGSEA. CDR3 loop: CSVHRVGPNQPQHF. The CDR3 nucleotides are TGCAGCGTTCACAGGGTTGGGCCCAATCAGCCCCAGCATTTT.

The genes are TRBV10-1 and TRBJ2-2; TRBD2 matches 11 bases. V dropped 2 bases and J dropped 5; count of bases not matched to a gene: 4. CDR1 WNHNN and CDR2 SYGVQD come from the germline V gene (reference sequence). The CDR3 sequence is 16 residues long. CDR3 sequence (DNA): TGCGCCAGCAGTGAGGGGACTAGCGGAACTACCGGGGAGCTGTTTTTT. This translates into CASSEGTSGTTGELFF.

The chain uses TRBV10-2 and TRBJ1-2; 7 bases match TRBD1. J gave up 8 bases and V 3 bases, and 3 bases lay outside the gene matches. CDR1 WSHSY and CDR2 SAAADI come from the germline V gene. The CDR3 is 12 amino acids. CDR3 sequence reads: CASSDRGRGYTF. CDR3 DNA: TGCGCCAGCAGTGACAGGGGGAGAGGCTACACCTTC.

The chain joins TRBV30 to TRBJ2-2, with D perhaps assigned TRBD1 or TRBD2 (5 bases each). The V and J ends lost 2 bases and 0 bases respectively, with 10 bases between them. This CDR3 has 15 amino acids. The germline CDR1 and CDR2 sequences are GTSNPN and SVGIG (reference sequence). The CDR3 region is CAWSTGTPNTGELFF. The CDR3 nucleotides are TGTGCCTGGAGTACCGGGACCCCGAACACCGGGGAGCTGTTTTTT.

The CDR3, as DNA: TGTGCCAGCAGCTTAGAGGCGGGTCAGCCCCAGCATTTT. It codes for CASSLEAGQPQHF. V and J are TRBV11-3 and TRBJ1-5; D gene unclear. Germline assignment: CDR1 SGHNT and CDR2 YENEEA. The V end was cut by 0 bases, the J end by 6 bases, with 6 bases between. This CDR3 has 13 amino acids. Complete variable domain (other parts from reference TRBV11-3 and TRBJ1-5): EAGVVQSPRYKIIEKKQPVAFWCNPISGHNTLYWYLQNLGQGPELLIRYENEEAVDDSQLPKDRFSAERLKGVDSTLKIQPAELGDSAVYLCASSLEAGQPQHFGDGTRLSIL.

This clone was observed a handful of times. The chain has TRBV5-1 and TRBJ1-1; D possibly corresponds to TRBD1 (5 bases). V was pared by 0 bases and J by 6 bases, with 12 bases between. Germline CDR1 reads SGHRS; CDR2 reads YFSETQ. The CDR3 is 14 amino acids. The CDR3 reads CASSLVGGRAEAFF. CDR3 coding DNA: TGCGCCAGCAGCTTGGTTGGGGGGAGGGCTGAAGCTTTCTTT. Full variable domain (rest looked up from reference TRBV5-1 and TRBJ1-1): KAGVTQTPRYLIKTRGQQVTLSCSPISGHRSVSWYQQTPGQGLQFLFEYFSETQRNKGNFPGRFSGRQFSNSRSEMNVSTLELGDSALYLCASSLVGGRAEAFFGQGTRLTVV.

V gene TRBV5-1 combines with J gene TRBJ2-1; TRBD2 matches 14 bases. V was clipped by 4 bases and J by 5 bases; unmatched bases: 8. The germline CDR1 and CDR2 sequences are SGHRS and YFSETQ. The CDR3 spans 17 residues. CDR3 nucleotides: TGCGCCAGCAGCCCGGGACTAGCGGGAGATTTCAACAATGAGCAGTTCTTC. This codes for CASSPGLAGDFNNEQFF.

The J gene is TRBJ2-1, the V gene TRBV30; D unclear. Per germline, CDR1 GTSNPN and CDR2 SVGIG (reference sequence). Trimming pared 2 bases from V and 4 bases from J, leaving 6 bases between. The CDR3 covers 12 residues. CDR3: CAWSPVYNEQFF. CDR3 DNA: TGTGCCTGGAGTCCAGTATACAATGAGCAGTTCTTC.

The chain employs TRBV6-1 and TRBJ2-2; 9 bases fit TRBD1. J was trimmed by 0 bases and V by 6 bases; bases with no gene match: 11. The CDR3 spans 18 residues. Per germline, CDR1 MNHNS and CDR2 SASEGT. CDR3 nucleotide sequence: TGTGCCAGCAGGGAACAGGGGGCGACTACAACGAACACCGGGGAGCTGTTTTTT. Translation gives CASREQGATTTNTGELFF.

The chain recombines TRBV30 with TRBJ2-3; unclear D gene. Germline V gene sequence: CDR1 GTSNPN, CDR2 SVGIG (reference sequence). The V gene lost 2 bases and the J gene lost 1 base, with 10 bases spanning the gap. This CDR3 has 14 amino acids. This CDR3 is CAWSSHGGTDTQYF. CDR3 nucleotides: TGTGCCTGGAGTTCCCATGGTGGCACAGATACGCAGTATTTT.

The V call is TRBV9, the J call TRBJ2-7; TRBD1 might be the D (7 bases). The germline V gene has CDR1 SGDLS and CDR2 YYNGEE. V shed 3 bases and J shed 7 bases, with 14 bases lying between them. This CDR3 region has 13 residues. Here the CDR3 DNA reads TGTGCCAGCAGCGGAACAGGGGCGGGGGAGCAGTACTTC. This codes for CASSGTGAGEQYF. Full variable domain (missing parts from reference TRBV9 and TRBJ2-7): DSGVTQTPKHLITATGQRVTLRCSPRSGDLSVYWYQQSLDQGLQFLIQYYNGEERAKGNILERFSAQQFPDLHSELNLSSLELGDSALYFCASSGTGAGEQYFGPGTRLTVT.

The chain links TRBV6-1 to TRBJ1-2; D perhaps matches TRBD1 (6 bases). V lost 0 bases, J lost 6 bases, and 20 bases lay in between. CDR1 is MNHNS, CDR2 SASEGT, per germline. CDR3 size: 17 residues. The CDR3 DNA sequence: TGTGCCAGCAGTGAAGCGCTGGGGCAGGGGATCTTTGATGGCTACACCTTC. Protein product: CASSEALGQGIFDGYTF.

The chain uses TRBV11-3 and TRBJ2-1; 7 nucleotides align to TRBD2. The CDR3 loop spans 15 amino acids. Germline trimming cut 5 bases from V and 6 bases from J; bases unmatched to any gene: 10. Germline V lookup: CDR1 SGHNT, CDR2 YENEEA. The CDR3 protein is CASSGGGSGTNEQFF. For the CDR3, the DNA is TGTGCCAGCAGCGGCGGAGGGAGCGGGACCAATGAGCAGTTCTTC.

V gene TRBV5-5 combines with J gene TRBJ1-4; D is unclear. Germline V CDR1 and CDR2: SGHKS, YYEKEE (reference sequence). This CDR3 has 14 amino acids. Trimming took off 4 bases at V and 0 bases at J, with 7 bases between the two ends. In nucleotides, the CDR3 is TGTGCCAGCAGCAAGCTGACAACTAATGAAAAACTGTTTTTT. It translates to CASSKLTTNEKLFF.

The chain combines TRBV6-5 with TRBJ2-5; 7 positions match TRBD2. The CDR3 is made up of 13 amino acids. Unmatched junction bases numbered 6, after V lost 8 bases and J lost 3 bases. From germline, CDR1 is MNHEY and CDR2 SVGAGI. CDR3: CASGVGGEETQYF. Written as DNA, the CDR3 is TGTGCCAGCGGAGTGGGGGGGGAAGAGACCCAGTACTTC.

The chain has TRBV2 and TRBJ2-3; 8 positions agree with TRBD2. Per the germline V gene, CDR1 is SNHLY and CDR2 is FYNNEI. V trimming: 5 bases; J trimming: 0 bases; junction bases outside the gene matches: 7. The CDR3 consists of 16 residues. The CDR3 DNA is TGTGCCAGCAGTTCCCTAGCGGGTATTAGCACAGATACGCAGTATTTT. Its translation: CASSSLAGISTDTQYF.